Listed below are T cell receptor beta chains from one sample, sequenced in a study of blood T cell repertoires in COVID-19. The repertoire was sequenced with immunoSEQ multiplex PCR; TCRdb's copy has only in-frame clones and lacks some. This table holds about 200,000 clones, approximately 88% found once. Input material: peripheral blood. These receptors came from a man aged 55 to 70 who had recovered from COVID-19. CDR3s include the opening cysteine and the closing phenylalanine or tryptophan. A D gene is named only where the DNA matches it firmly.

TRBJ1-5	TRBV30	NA	CAWSVGGSNQPQHF
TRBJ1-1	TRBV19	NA	CASVKRQGNTEAFF
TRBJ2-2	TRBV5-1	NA	CASRLLVSGTGELFF
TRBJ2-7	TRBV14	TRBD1	CASSQGLGQTYEQYF
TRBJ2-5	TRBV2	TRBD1	CASRTGYQETQYF
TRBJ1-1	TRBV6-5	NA	CAIHLGGLGTEAFF
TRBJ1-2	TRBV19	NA	CASRDGQGNYGYTF
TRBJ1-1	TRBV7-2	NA	CASAGSVLTEAFF
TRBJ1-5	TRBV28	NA	CASSLGGERNQPQHF
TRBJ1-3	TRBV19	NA	CASSTGIGNTIYF
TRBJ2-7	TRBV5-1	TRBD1	CASSLYGQGSYEQYF
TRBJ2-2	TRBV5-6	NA	CASSFLASTGELFF
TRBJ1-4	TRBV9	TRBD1	CASSLTGATNEKLFF
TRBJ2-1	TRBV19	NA	CASSINLGSIVSYNEQFF
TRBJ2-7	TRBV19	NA	CASRSQGFYEQYF
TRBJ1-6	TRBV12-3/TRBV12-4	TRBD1	CASSLGDRAPLHF
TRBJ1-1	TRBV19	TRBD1	CASSQTGGSMNTEAFF
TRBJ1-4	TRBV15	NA	CATSRDFREKLFF
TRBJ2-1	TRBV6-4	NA	CASSSRTGSHPLYNEQFF
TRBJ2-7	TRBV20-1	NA	CSASRLGAEQYF
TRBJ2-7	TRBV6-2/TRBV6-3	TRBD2	CASSQLEASGRARQQYF
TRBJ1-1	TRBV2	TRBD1	CASRVGRGAIGETEAFF
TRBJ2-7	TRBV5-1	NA	CASSLDRQGNGEQYF
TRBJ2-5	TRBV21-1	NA	CASTHSGTVQETQYF
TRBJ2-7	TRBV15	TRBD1	CATSPRDRSYEQYF
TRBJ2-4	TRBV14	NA	CASSQDYNIQYF
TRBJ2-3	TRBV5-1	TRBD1	CASSARDRGTDTQYF
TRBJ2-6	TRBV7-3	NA	CASSFQVGGANVLTF
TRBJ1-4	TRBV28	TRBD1	CASSRQGANNEKLFF
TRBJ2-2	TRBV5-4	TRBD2	CASSPGTSGPRVDTGELFF
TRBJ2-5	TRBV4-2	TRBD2	CASSQGTSGLQETQYF
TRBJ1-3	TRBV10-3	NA	CATGQSGNTIYF
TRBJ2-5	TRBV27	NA	CASKGLEVQETQYF
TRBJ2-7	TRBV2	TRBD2	CASSMLAGPYEQYF
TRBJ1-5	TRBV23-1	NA	CASSQLMRQPQHF
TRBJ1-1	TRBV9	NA	CASSVALQGRTEAFF